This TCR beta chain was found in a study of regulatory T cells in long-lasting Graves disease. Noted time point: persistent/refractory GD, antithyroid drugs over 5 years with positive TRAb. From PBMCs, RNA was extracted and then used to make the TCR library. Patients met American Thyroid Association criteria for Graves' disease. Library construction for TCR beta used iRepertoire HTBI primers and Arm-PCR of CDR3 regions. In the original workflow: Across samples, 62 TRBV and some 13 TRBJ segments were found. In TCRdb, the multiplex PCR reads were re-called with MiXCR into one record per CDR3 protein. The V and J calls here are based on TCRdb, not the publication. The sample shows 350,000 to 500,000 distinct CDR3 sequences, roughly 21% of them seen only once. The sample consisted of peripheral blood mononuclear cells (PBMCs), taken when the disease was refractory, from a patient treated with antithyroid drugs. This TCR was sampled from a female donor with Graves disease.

The CDR3 reads CASSPTWGASNEQFF. The CDR3 DNA reads as TGTGCCAGCTCACCAACTTGGGGTGCAAGCAATGAGCAGTTCTTC. J is TRBJ2-1 and V is TRBV18, with unresolved D. The V gene lost 2 bases and the J gene lost 6 bases, with 14 bases spanning the gap. CDR1 and CDR2 (germline): KGHSH, LQKENI. The CDR3 runs to 15 residues.